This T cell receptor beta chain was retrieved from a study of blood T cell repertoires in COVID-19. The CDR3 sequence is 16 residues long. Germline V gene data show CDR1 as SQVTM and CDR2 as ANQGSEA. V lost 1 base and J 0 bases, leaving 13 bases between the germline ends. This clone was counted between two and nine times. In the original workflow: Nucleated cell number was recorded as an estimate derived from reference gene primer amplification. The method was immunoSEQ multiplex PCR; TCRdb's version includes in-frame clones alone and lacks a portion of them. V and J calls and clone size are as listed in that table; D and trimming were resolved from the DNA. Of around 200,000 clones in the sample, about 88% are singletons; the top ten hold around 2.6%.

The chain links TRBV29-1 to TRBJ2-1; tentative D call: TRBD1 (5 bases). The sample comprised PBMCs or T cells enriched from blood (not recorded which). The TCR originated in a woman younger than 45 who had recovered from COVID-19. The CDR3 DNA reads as TGCAGCGTTGAAGCCAATGACAGAAGCTCCTACAATGAGCAGTTCTTC. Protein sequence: CSVEANDRSSYNEQFF.